This paragraph covers one T cell receptor beta chain sequence. The sample is drawn from a study of radiotherapy plus CTLA-4 blockade in lung cancer. TCRdb's copy holds only in-frame clones and misses some; the assay was immunoSEQ multiplex PCR. This sample has tens of thousands of clones; roughly three quarters occur once, and the top ten carry about 8%. The CDR3 contains 13 residues. With 2 bases removed from V and 7 bases from J, the gap between germline ends came to 11 bases. Germline CDR1 is MNHEY and CDR2 is SMNVEV (reference sequence). This sequence originates from a human donor with non-small cell lung cancer who had a complete response to radiotherapy plus ipilimumab. Source: peripheral blood, taken from a patient treated with radiotherapy plus ipilimumab. The chain combines TRBV27 with TRBJ1-2; no clear D gene. CDR3 sequence: CASSLRRLSGYTF. CDR3 bases: TGTGCCAGCAGTTTAAGGAGGCTTAGTGGCTACACCTTC.